This T cell receptor (beta chain) was captured by sequencing in a study of T cell responses to AZD1222 COVID-19 vaccine. V was clipped by 4 bases and J by 5 bases; unmatched bases: 17. Looked up from germline, CDR1 is SGHAT and CDR2 is FQNNGV. The CDR3 consists of 19 residues. Measured with immunoSEQ multiplex PCR; TCRdb has only the in-frame clones, and not every one. The sample records roughly 100,000 clones, about 85% being singletons. This sequence was found in an adult in good health. The specimen was peripheral blood, collected on day 0 of AZD1222 vaccination. The chain has TRBV11-2 and TRBJ1-3, with TRBD1 identical over 10 bases. CDR3 sequence reads: CASSSWDWGQGPSRNTIYF. The CDR3 bases are TGTGCCAGCAGCTCCTGGGATTGGGGACAGGGGCCTTCGAGAAACACCATATATTTT.